The sequence of this TCR beta chain was determined in a study of shared T cell receptors in the human thymus. Generated by immunoSEQ multiplex PCR, the TCRdb table keeps only in-frame clones and is missing some. The sample lists about 380,000 clones, 95% seen once, with approximately 0.02% in the top ten. From germline, CDR1 is SGHAT and CDR2 FQNNGV. The V end was cut by 2 bases, the J end by 1 base, with 15 bases between. The CDR3 loop spans 16 amino acids. This TCR came from a human donor. The chain combines TRBV11-2 with TRBJ2-7; D may be TRBD2 (5 bases). Sequenced material: thymocytes. The CDR3 protein is CASSLRRYHNSYEQYF. The CDR3 DNA follows: TGTGCCAGCAGCTTACGGAGGTACCATAATTCCTACGAGCAGTACTTC.